A single sample is the source of the 23 T cell receptor beta chains below, sequenced in a study of human T cells and chemical hapten exposure. Unfractionated whole blood yielded total RNA. TCRdb fed the 5' RACE reads into MiXCR, producing one record per CDR3 protein. The sample lists about 140,000 distinct CDR3 sequences, about 4% seen once, with under 1.5% in the top ten. The origin of the receptors is a female donor in good health.

The sample holds many counts of this clonotype. V gene TRBV4-3 combines with J gene TRBJ1-5; 7 nucleotides match TRBD1. V shed 3 bases, J shed 0 bases, and the junction held 2 bases outside the gene matches. From germline, CDR1 is LGHNA and CDR2 YSLEER. CDR3 length: 15 amino acids. The CDR3 loop is CASSQDRLSNQPQHF. CDR3 sequence (DNA): TGCGCCAGCAGCCAGGACAGGCTTAGCAATCAGCCCCAGCATTTT.

In this sample, this clonotype turned up many times. The chain couples TRBV5-1 to TRBJ1-1, with D possibly matching TRBD1 (5 bases). Germline CDR1 reads SGHRS; CDR2 reads YFSETQ. V was trimmed by 0 bases and J by 2 bases, leaving 8 bases between them. The CDR3 has 14 residues. The CDR3 sequence is CASSLGTRNTEAFF. Here the CDR3 DNA reads TGCGCCAGCAGCTTGGGGACAAGAAACACTGAAGCTTTCTTT. Based on the CDR3 plus reference TRBV5-1 and TRBJ1-1, the full variable domain is KAGVTQTPRYLIKTRGQQVTLSCSPISGHRSVSWYQQTPGQGLQFLFEYFSETQRNKGNFPGRFSGRQFSNSRSEMNVSTLELGDSALYLCASSLGTRNTEAFFGQGTRLTVV.

The table lists this clonotype with many counts. The rearrangement links TRBV9 to TRBJ2-5; D ambiguous. Germline CDR1 reads SGDLS; CDR2 reads YYNGEE. V gave up 5 bases and J gave up 5 bases, with 13 bases separating them. The CDR3 consists of 13 residues. DNA of the CDR3: TGTGCCAGCAGTGTGTGGCAGCAGGAGACCCAGTACTTC. Protein sequence: CASSVWQQETQYF.

Of note for this clonotype: A much larger clone differs from this one at a single base, so this may be a read error. The rearrangement uses TRBV3-1 and TRBJ2-3, with D unclear. The length of the CDR3 is 13 residues. Trimming shortened V by 4 bases and J by 4 bases, and 9 bases separated the two germline ends. Germline V lookup: CDR1 LGHDT, CDR2 YNNKEL (reference sequence). CDR3 protein: CASSPLVPDTQYF. In nucleotides, the CDR3 is TGTGCCAGCAGCCCCCTTGTCCCAGATACGCAGTATTTT.

In its sample, this clonotype was seen many times. This chain uses TRBV7-9 with TRBJ1-4, with a possible D match to TRBD1 (6 bases). This CDR3 contains 14 residues. CDR1 and CDR2 (germline): SEHNR, FQNEAQ (reference sequence). Trimming took 5 bases from V and 4 from J, leaving 11 bases between them. The CDR3 loop reads CASSDGQINEKLFF. DNA for the CDR3: TGTGCCAGCAGCGACGGACAGATTAATGAAAAACTGTTTTTT. The complete variable domain, with remaining parts taken from reference TRBV7-9 and TRBJ1-4, reads DTGVSQNPRHKITKRGQNVTFRCDPISEHNRLYWYRQTLGQGPEFLTYFQNEAQLEKSRLLSDRFSAERPKGSFSTLEIQRTEQGDSAMYLCASSDGQINEKLFFGSGTQLSVL.

This clonotype was recorded many times. This chain connects TRBV2 to TRBJ2-1; 13 bases fit TRBD2. V lost 1 base to trimming and J lost 8 bases; unmatched junction nucleotides: 5. This CDR3 comprises 16 residues. Germline V gene sequence: CDR1 SNHLY, CDR2 FYNNEI. CDR3 nucleotide sequence: TGTGCCAGCAGTGAAGGACTAGCGGGGGGTTCTTATGAGCAGTTCTTC. Protein product: CASSEGLAGGSYEQFF.

This clonotype was found many times. The CDR3 is CASTRDRGGNTIYF. As DNA, the CDR3 is TGTGCCAGCACCCGAGACAGGGGTGGAAACACCATATATTTT. The chain couples TRBV28 to TRBJ1-3; 8 bases match TRBD1. CDR1 and CDR2 from the germline V gene are MDHEN and SYDVKM. V trimming: 7 bases; J trimming: 3 bases; junction bases outside the gene matches: 5. The CDR3 contains 14 residues. Looking up the rest from reference TRBV28 and TRBJ1-3 gives the full variable domain: DVKVTQSSRYLVKRTGEKVFLECVQDMDHENMFWYRQDPGLGLRLIYFSYDVKMKEKGDIPEGYSVSREKKERFSLILESASTNQTSMYLCASTRDRGGNTIYFGEGSWLTVV.

This clonotype was seen at least ten times. The genes are TRBV20-1 and TRBJ2-3; D possibly corresponds to TRBD2 (6 bases). The germline V gene encodes CDR1 DFQATT and CDR2 SNEGSKA (reference sequence). The CDR3 has 15 residues. Between the trimmed V and J ends, which lost 3 bases and 3 bases, there was a span of 16 bases. The CDR3 bases are TGCAGTGCTAGCCCCCGACTTGGGGGGACAGATACGCAGTATTTT. Translating it yields CSASPRLGGTDTQYF.

This clonotype was seen many times. The gene calls are TRBV10-3 and TRBJ1-6, with D perhaps TRBD1 (6 bases). Trimming removed 11 bases at V and 6 bases at J, with 14 bases between. The CDR3 runs to 13 residues. The germline gives CDR1 ENHRY, CDR2 SYGVKD. CDR3 region: CAARGPGNSPLHF. In DNA, the CDR3 is TGTGCCGCCAGGGGTCCGGGTAATTCACCCCTCCACTTT.

The CDR3 region has the DNA TGTGCCACCACGGACAGACTCGATGGCTACACCTTC. Translated: CATTDRLDGYTF. This chain links TRBV19 with TRBJ1-2; tentatively, D is TRBD1 (6 bases). Germline V gene data show CDR1 as LNHDA and CDR2 as SQIVND (reference sequence). V was trimmed by 10 bases and J by 6 bases, leaving 15 bases between them. This CDR3 has 12 amino acids.

This rearrangement joins TRBV11-1 to TRBJ1-2; 8 bases map to TRBD1. Germline V lookup: CDR1 SGHAT, CDR2 FQDESV (reference sequence). The trim removed 4 bases at V and 4 bases at J, leaving 5 bases unmatched. This CDR3 has 14 residues. In DNA form, the CDR3 reads TGTGCCAGCAGCTCGCCCGGGACAGGCTATGGCTACACCTTC. It codes for CASSSPGTGYGYTF.

The sample holds many counts of this clonotype. The CDR3 DNA sequence: TGTGCCAGCAGCGTCGGCGGAAACACCATATATTTT. Amino acids: CASSVGGNTIYF. V usage is TRBV9 and J usage is TRBJ1-3; D remains ambiguous. The CDR3 sequence is 12 residues long. V lost 2 bases to trimming and J lost 4 bases, with 4 bases between them. The germline V gene has CDR1 SGDLS and CDR2 YYNGEE.

This clonotype was counted only a few times. The chain links TRBV30 to TRBJ1-6; 8 bases are shared with TRBD1. The germline V gene has CDR1 GTSNPN and CDR2 SVGIG (reference sequence). The V segment lost 1 base and the J segment 3 bases; nucleotides outside the gene matches: 5. CDR3 length: 16 amino acids. CDR3: CAWSGDRSYYNSPLHF. Here the CDR3 DNA reads TGTGCCTGGAGTGGGGACAGGAGTTACTATAATTCACCCCTCCACTTT.

This clonotype was observed a handful of times. The genes are TRBV29-1 and TRBJ1-5; tentative D call: TRBD1 (5 bases). CDR1 is SQVTM and CDR2 is ANQGSEA in the germline V gene. Trimming removed 6 bases at V and 2 bases at J, with 11 bases between. The CDR3 loop spans 13 amino acids. CDR3 bases: TGCAGCGTCCAAGACAGAGGCAATCAGCCCCAGCATTTT. This encodes CSVQDRGNQPQHF.

This clonotype was detected ten times or more. The rearrangement uses TRBV7-3 and TRBJ2-1; D perhaps matches TRBD2 (7 bases). Germline assignment: CDR1 SGHTA and CDR2 FQGTGA. The germline V and J ends were trimmed by 2 bases and 6 bases, with 14 bases remaining between them. The CDR3 consists of 15 residues. The CDR3 region has the DNA TGTGCCAGCAGCTTAGGGGGGGGGACACCCAATGAGCAGTTCTTC. It codes for CASSLGGGTPNEQFF.

This clonotype has a count of ten or more. DNA for the CDR3: TGTGCCAGCAGTTCGATTATCTCAGGGGGGGAGAAAGCTTTCTTT. This gives the protein CASSSIISGGEKAFF. V usage is TRBV28 and J usage is TRBJ1-1; 7 bases line up with TRBD1. There are 15 residues in the CDR3. Germline V CDR1 and CDR2: MDHEN, SYDVKM. V was clipped by 4 bases and J by 9 bases; unmatched bases: 14.

Concerning this clonotype itself: Possible read error: a much larger clone is one base away. The J gene is TRBJ1-6, the V gene TRBV12-3 or TRBV12-4; D possibly corresponds to TRBD1 (6 bases). V was pared by 6 bases and J by 11 bases, with 20 bases between. There are 15 residues in the CDR3. CDR3 protein: CASSSQGRGTAPLHF. CDR3 in DNA: TGTGCCAGCAGCTCACAGGGTAGGGGGACTGCACCCCTCCACTTT.

This clonotype was seen at least ten times. The gene calls are TRBV24-1 and TRBJ2-7; D call uncertain. Germline lookup yields CDR1 KGHDR and CDR2 SFDVKD. The CDR3 contains 14 residues. Trimming stripped 2 bases from V and 3 bases from J, with 10 bases between. This CDR3 reads CATSDSRVGYEQYF. The CDR3 DNA is TGTGCCACCAGTGATTCCCGTGTCGGCTACGAGCAGTACTTC.

This clonotype was seen ten or more times. The V and J genes are TRBV10-3 and TRBJ1-2; 7 nucleotides line up with TRBD1. V lost 2 bases, J lost 5 bases, and 11 bases stayed unmatched. Germline loops: CDR1 ENHRY, CDR2 SYGVKD. CDR3 length: 16 amino acids. The CDR3 region has the DNA TGTGCCATCAGTGAGCAGGGCAGGGGGATTACTTATGGCTACACCTTC. Translating it yields CAISEQGRGITYGYTF.

This clonotype was recorded many times. J is TRBJ2-6 and V is TRBV6-5; D not certain. V was pared by 0 bases and J by 3 bases, with 0 bases between. CDR3 size: 13 residues. CDR1 is MNHEY and CDR2 is SVGAGI in the germline V gene. The CDR3 sequence: CASSYSGANVLTF. In nucleotides, the CDR3 is TGTGCCAGCAGTTACTCTGGGGCCAACGTCCTGACTTTC.

This clonotype was seen repeatedly, ten times or more. The chain joins TRBV3-1 to TRBJ2-7; the D is unclear. Trimming shortened V by 4 bases and J by 5 bases, and 12 bases separated the two germline ends. This CDR3 comprises 13 residues. CDR1 is LGHDT and CDR2 is YNNKEL in the germline V gene (reference sequence). CDR3 residues: CASSRNLVDEQYF. The CDR3 DNA follows: TGTGCCAGCAGCCGTAATCTAGTTGACGAGCAGTACTTC.

This clonotype was counted at least ten times. V is TRBV2 and J is TRBJ1-5; 7 nucleotides match TRBD1. The CDR3 is 17 residues long. Germline CDR1 reads SNHLY; CDR2 reads FYNNEI. The V segment lost 8 bases and the J segment 2 bases; nucleotides outside the gene matches: 15. Written as DNA, the CDR3 is TGTGCCAGCGATGGGACAGCGCCCGAAAGTCGCAATCAGCCCCAGCATTTT. The encoded protein is CASDGTAPESRNQPQHF.

Ten or more counts support this clonotype. The chain combines TRBV20-1 with TRBJ1-5; D perhaps matches TRBD1 (6 bases). Trimming stripped 3 bases from V and 6 bases from J, with 12 bases between. Germline CDR1 reads DFQATT; CDR2 reads SNEGSKA (reference sequence). The length of the CDR3 is 13 residues. The chain's CDR3 is CSARTGVGQPQHF. DNA of the CDR3: TGCAGTGCTAGGACAGGTGTTGGTCAGCCCCAGCATTTT.